This T cell receptor (beta chain) was identified during a study of cytomegalovirus exposure and HLA in healthy donors. Study information: Early on, a data release was issued that held 65 million to 100 million unique TCRs from HLA-typed donors.

Concerning this clone: Other DNA sequences from this sample encode an identical CDR3 as well.

The trim removed 7 bases at V and 0 bases at J, leaving 3 bases unmatched. CDR1 SNHLY and CDR2 FYNNEI come from the germline V gene. The CDR3 is made up of 14 amino acids. The PCR made use of 60 Vbeta and 13 Jbeta primers. TCRdb keeps only in-frame clones here, not all; method: immunoSEQ multiplex PCR. The sample includes roughly 160,000 clones, more than 80% seen only once; the top ten take roughly an eighth. The J gene is TRBJ2-1, the V gene TRBV2; 7 bases agree with TRBD2. The TCR was taken from a woman between 50 and 59 years old in good health and CMV-seronegative. Sequenced input: PBMCs. CDR3 protein: CASKGGGSYNEQFF. The CDR3 coding sequence is TGTGCCAGCAAAGGCGGGGGCTCCTACAATGAGCAGTTCTTC.